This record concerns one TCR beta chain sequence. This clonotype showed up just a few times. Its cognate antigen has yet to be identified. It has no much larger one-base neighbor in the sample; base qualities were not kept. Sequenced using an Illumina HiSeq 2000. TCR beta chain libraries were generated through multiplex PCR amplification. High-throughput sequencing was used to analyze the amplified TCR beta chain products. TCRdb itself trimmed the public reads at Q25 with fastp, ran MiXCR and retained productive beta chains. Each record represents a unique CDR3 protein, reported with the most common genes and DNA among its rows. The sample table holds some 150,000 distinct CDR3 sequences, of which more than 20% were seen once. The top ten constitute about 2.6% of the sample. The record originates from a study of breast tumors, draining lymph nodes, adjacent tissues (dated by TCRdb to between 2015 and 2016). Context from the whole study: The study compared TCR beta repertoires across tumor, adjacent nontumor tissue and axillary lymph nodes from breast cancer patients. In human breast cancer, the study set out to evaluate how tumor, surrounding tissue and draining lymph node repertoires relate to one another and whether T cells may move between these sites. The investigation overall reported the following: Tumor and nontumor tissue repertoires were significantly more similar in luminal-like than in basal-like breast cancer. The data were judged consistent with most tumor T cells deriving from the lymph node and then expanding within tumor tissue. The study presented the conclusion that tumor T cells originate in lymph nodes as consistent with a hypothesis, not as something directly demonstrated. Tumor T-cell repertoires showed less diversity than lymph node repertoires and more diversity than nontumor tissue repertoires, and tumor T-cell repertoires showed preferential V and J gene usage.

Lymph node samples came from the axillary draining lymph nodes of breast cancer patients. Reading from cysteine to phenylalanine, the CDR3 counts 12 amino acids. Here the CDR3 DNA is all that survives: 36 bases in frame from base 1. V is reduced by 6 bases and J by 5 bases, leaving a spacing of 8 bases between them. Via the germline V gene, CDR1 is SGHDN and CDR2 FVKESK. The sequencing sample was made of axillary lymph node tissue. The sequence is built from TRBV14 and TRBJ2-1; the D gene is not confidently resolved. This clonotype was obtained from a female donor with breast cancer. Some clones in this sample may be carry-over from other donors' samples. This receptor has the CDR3 CASSKTDNEQFF. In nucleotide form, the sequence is TGTGCCAGCAGTAAAACGGACAATGAGCAGTTCTTC.